This section outlines one T cell receptor (beta chain) sequence together with its context. Its antigen remains unknown. Profiling that covered TCR beta VDJ and CDR3 relied on genomic DNA as its template. One entry per CDR3 protein results from TCRdb running MiXCR on the reads. Here the sample spans 150,000 to 200,000 distinct CDR3 sequences, 55% to 80% being singletons. The sample belongs to a study of CD8+CD57+ T cells in acquired aplastic anemia. Study-level background: Sorted CD4+ and CD8+ cells yielded 2.5 to 3.5 ug of DNA on average. As sequenced from healthy donors, CD4+ cells averaged roughly 10 million reads. Broader study findings: Significant differences in CD8+ Simpson's diversity were not observed between patients and controls. Twenty-nine was the count of CD8+ CDR3 sequences that patients shared with controls.

The ends lost 8 bases at V and 5 bases at J; junction bases unmatched: 5. Germline V gene data show CDR1 as SGHRS and CDR2 as YFSETQ. CDR3 size: 12 residues. Source material: sorted CD4+, CD8+, or CD8+CD57+ T cells (not recorded which) from PBMCs. The V and J genes are TRBV5-1 and TRBJ2-5; 8 nucleotides match TRBD2. The TCR sequence derives from a human donor in good health. For the CDR3, the DNA is TGCGCCAGTAGCGGGGAACTGGAGACCCAGTACTTC. Encoded protein: CASSGELETQYF.